A single sample gave rise to the 5 T cell receptor beta chains below, sequenced in a study of cytomegalovirus exposure and HLA in healthy donors. Amplification used 60 Vbeta primers and 13 Jbeta primers. The table came from immunoSEQ multiplex PCR; TCRdb's copy has only in-frame clones and leaves some out. The sample lists roughly 83,000 clones; 70% to 75% were seen once. Specimen: PBMCs. The receptors stem from a man aged 60-69 years in good health and CMV-seronegative.

This clone was found a few times. V is TRBV5-5 and J is TRBJ1-5; D call uncertain. Germline CDR1 reads SGHKS; CDR2 reads YYEKEE (reference sequence). V was shortened by 4 bases and J by 3 bases, with 20 bases between the two germline ends. The CDR3 extends over 17 amino acids. The CDR3 DNA reads as TGTGCCAGCAGCCCCGGTTGGGCGTCGCAGGACAATCAGCCCCAGCATTTT. Translation: CASSPGWASQDNQPQHF.

The V gene is TRBV19, the J gene TRBJ1-2; D is ambiguous. The CDR3 spans 13 residues. The germline V and J ends were trimmed by 8 bases and 4 bases, with 14 bases remaining between them. Germline V gene sequence: CDR1 LNHDA, CDR2 SQIVND (reference sequence). The CDR3 spells CASRSTVPYGYTF. The CDR3 DNA reads as TGTGCCAGTCGCTCTACAGTCCCCTATGGCTACACCTTC.

The chain couples TRBV7-9 to TRBJ2-1; 14 nucleotides line up with TRBD2. Germline trimming cut 5 bases from V and 0 bases from J; bases unmatched to any gene: 3. The CDR3 covers 17 residues. The germline CDR1 and CDR2 sequences are SEHNR and FQNEAQ (reference sequence). CDR3 sequence: CASSLGLAGGSYNEQFF. The CDR3, as DNA: TGTGCCAGCAGCCTAGGACTAGCGGGGGGCTCCTACAATGAGCAGTTCTTC.

The V call is TRBV7-9, the J call TRBJ2-7, with 7 nucleotides matching TRBD1. The junction had 9 bases not matched to a gene; V was cut back by 2 bases and J by 2 bases. This CDR3 is built from 16 residues. Germline values: CDR1 SEHNR, CDR2 FQNEAQ (reference sequence). The CDR3 DNA follows: TGTGCCAGCAGCTTATCAATAGGACAGGAGACCTACGAGCAGTACTTC. Its protein product is CASSLSIGQETYEQYF.

This clone was counted between two and nine times. The chain combines TRBV6-1 with TRBJ1-1; D is ambiguous. The CDR3 consists of 11 residues. Looked up from germline, CDR1 is MNHNS and CDR2 is SASEGT. Trimming took off 7 bases at V and 5 bases at J, with 8 bases between the two ends. In DNA, the CDR3 is TGTGCCAGCAAAGAGTTTACTGAAGCTTTCTTT. Protein sequence: CASKEFTEAFF.